This T cell receptor beta chain was retrieved from a study of PD-1 blockade in classical Hodgkin lymphoma. Indicated time point: cycle 4 day 1 (C4D1), after 5 to 7 weeks of nivolumab. In every patient, relapse followed autologous stem cell transplantation, while exposure to brentuximab vedotin differed. Isolation of CD8+ T cells from thawed PBMCs used magnetic negative selection. Libraries were prepared by immunoSEQ multiplex PCR; TCRdb keeps only in-frame clonotypes and omits some of them. The sample yields about 19,000 clones, roughly 90% seen once. The CDR3 length is 15 residues. Looked up from germline, CDR1 is MGHRA and CDR2 is YSYEKL. The V and J ends lost 2 bases and 8 bases respectively, with 15 bases between them.

This TCR derives from a human donor with classical Hodgkin lymphoma. This chain uses TRBV4-1 with TRBJ1-4; no firm D call. The sequenced sample was CD8+ T cells from blood, obtained before the fourth cycle of nivolumab. The CDR3 here is CASSQRAPVGEKLFF. In DNA form, the CDR3 reads TGCGCCAGCAGCCAACGCGCTCCGGTAGGGGAAAAACTGTTTTTT.